The sequence of this TCR beta chain was determined in a study of cytotoxic CD8 clonotypes in ibrutinib-treated CLL. Study-level background: Timing of response sample collection was a median roughly twelve months after treatment start, with a range of 6 to 36. Study-wide results and limits: T-cell clonality at baseline went above that of age-matched healthy donors and rose and fell with circulating CD8+ T-cell counts.

V lost 4 bases and J lost 2; bases outside the gene matches: 9. The CDR3 length is 16 residues. The germline CDR1 and CDR2 sequences are SGHRS and YFSETQ. TCRdb's copy holds only in-frame clones and misses some; the assay was immunoSEQ multiplex PCR. There are about 160,000 clones in the sample; 81% occur only once, and under 2.5% lies in the top ten. Notes on this clone: Its antigen is unidentified.

The starting material was PBMCs, obtained after 12 months of ibrutinib treatment. This receptor was taken from a human donor with chronic lymphocytic leukemia. The chain couples TRBV5-1 to TRBJ1-1; the match to TRBD1 covers 9 bases. DNA of the CDR3: TGCGCCAGCAGCCTCGGACAGGGGAGGGGTAACACTGAAGCTTTCTTT. This sequence encodes CASSLGQGRGNTEAFF.